This TCR beta chain was sequenced for a study of T cell responses to AZD1222 COVID-19 vaccine. General study points: Vaccination with two AZD1222 doses was followed by a rise in Spike-specific TCR breadth and depth.

Assay: immunoSEQ multiplex PCR; the TCRdb copy retains only in-frame clones and omits some. The table records around 65,000 clones, around four fifths of them present only once. As regards this clone: The target antigen is unknown.

This CDR3 contains 15 residues. V gave up 0 bases and J gave up 7 bases; unmatched junction bases: 6. The germline gives CDR1 LGHDT, CDR2 YNNKEL (reference sequence). V is TRBV3-1 (or the pseudogene TRBV3-2) and J is TRBJ2-1, with 7 bases matching TRBD2. The origin of this receptor is an adult who received the AZD1222 COVID-19 vaccine. The sample was peripheral blood, taken 28 days after the second AZD1222 dose. This CDR3 reads CASSQESLARNEQFF. The CDR3 DNA sequence: TGTGCCAGCAGCCAAGAATCACTAGCGCGGAATGAGCAGTTCTTC.